This TCR beta chain was sequenced during a study of identical twins. The table lists this clonotype with many counts. Germline V gene data show CDR1 as MNHNS and CDR2 as SASEGT. The junction had 2 bases not matched to a gene; V was cut back by 5 bases and J by 4 bases. This CDR3 comprises 13 residues. TCRdb re-derived calls from the 5' RACE reads in MiXCR, one entry per CDR3 protein. The table shows 350,000 or so distinct CDR3 sequences, with 10% to 15% occurring only once. These data were also filed under a second study, of yellow fever vaccine responses in identical twins.

Sequenced input: CD8+ T cells sorted from blood. This chain links TRBV6-1 with TRBJ2-1, with 7 bases lining up with TRBD1. This receptor was taken from a woman under 30 in good health. CDR3 sequence reads: CASSTGEYNEQFF. The CDR3 DNA follows: TGTGCCAGCAGTACAGGGGAATACAATGAGCAGTTCTTC.